This T cell receptor (beta chain) was sequenced for a study of T cell changes during pregnancy in multiple sclerosis (dated by TCRdb to about 2019). Context from the whole study: The study examined how the T cell repertoire changed over the course of pregnancy in women with multiple sclerosis.

As regards this clone: The specificity of this receptor is unknown. Nothing much larger sits one base from this clone, and base qualities are not available.

Per the germline V gene (reference sequence), LNHDA is the CDR1 and SQIVND is the CDR2. CDR3 length: 15 amino acids, cysteine to phenylalanine. Only the CDR3 part of the read is kept: 45 bases, read in frame from the first base. Trimmed from V: 4 bases; trimmed from J: 7 bases; junction bases lacking a gene match: 7. The protocol used for the library was the immunoSEQ multiplex PCR assay. TCRdb obtained this table from immuneACCESS and retained in-frame rearrangements with V and J assigned. These tables miss some clones; where compared with another copy, unresolved V genes account for less than half of the shortfall, and the remainder is unexplained. This sample gives around 100,000 clones in total; around 92% of them show up just once. The ten top clones hold 1.9% of the sample.

The chain uses TRBV19 and TRBJ1-4; TRBD1 lines up with 9 middle nucleotides. This sequence was found in a female donor with multiple sclerosis, enrolled in a pregnancy study. The sequences come from peripheral blood, collected after pregnancy. For the CDR3, the sequence is CASSTTGTGREKLFF. The bases are TGTGCCAGTAGTACCACCGGGACAGGGCGTGAAAAACTGTTTTTT.